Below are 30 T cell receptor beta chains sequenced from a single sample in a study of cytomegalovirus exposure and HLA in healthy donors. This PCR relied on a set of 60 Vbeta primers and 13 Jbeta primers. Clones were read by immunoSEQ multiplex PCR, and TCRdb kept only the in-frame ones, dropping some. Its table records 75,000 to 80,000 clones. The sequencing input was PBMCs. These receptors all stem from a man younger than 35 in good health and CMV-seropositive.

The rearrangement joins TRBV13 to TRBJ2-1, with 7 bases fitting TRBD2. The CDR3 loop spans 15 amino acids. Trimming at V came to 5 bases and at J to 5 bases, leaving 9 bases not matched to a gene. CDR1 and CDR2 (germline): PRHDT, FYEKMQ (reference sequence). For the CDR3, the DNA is TGTGCCAGCAGCCCCCCGGCGGGAGTAAACAATGAGCAGTTCTTC. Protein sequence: CASSPPAGVNNEQFF. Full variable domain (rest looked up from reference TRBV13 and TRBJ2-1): AAGVIQSPRHLIKEKRETATLKCYPIPRHDTVYWYQQGPGQDPQFLISFYEKMQSDKGSIPDRFSAQQFSDYHSELNMSSLELGDSALYFCASSPPAGVNNEQFFGPGTRLTVL.

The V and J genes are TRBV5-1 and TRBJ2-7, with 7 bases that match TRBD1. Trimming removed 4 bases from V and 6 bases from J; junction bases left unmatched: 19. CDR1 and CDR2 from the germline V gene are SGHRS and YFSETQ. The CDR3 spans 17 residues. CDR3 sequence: CASSPGLDRLGKGEQYF. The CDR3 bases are TGCGCCAGCAGCCCCGGCTTGGACAGGCTAGGAAAGGGCGAGCAGTACTTC.

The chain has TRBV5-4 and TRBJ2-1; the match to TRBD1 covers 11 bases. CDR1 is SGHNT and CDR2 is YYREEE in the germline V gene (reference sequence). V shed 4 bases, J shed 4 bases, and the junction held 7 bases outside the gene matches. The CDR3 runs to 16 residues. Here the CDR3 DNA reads TGTGCCAGCAGCAGATCTGGACAGGGGGCGTACAATGAGCAGTTCTTC. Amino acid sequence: CASSRSGQGAYNEQFF.

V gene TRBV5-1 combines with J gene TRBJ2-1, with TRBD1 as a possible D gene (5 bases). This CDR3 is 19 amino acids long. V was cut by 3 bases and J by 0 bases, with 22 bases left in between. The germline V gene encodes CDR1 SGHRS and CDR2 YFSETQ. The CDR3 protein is CASSSKPARMTASYNEQFF. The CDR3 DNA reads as TGCGCCAGCAGCTCTAAACCCGCCCGAATGACAGCCTCCTACAATGAGCAGTTCTTC.

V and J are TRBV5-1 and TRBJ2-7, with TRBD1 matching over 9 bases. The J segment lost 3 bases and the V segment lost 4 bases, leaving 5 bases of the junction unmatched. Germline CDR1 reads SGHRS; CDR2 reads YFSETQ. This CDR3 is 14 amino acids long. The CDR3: CASSNPGQGYEQYF. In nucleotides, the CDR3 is TGCGCCAGCAGCAATCCGGGACAGGGCTACGAGCAGTACTTC.

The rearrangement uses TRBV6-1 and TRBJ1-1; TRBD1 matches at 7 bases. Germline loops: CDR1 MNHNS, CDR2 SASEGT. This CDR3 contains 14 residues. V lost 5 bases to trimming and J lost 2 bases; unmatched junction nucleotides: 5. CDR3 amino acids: CASSSGTVNTEAFF. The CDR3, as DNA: TGTGCCAGCAGTTCCGGGACAGTCAACACTGAAGCTTTCTTT.

CDR3 loop: CASSSPRALIPGNTIYF. Here the CDR3 DNA reads TGTGCCAGCAGTTCTCCCAGGGCCCTCATCCCCGGAAACACCATATATTTT. This chain joins TRBV28 and TRBJ1-3; D possibly corresponds to TRBD1 (5 bases). Germline V gene lookup returns CDR1 MDHEN and CDR2 SYDVKM. With 4 bases removed from V and 4 bases from J, the gap between germline ends came to 20 bases. The CDR3 contains 17 residues.

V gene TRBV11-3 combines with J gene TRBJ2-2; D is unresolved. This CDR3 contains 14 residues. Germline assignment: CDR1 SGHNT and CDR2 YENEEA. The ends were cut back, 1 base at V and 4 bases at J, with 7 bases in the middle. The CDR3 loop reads CASSLGRSTGELFF. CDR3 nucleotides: TGTGCCAGCAGCTTAGGACGGAGCACCGGGGAGCTGTTTTTT.

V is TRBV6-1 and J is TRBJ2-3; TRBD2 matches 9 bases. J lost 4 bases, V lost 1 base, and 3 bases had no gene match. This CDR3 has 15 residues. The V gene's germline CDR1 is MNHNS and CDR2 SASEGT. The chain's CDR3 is CASSEEAGGPDTQYF. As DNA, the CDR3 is TGTGCCAGCAGTGAAGAGGCGGGGGGGCCAGATACGCAGTATTTT.

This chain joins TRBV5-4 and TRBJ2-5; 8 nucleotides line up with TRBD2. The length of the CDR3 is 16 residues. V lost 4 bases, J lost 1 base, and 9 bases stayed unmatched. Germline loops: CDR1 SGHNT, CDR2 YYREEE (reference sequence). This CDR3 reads CASSAGTSGLQETQYF. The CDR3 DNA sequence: TGTGCCAGCAGCGCGGGAACTAGCGGCCTCCAAGAGACCCAGTACTTC.

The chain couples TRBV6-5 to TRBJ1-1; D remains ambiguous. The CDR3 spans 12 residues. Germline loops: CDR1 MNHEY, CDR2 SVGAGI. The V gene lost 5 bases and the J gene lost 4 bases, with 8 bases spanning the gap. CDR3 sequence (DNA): TGTGCCAGCAGTGAGGGAGGCACTGAAGCTTTCTTT. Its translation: CASSEGGTEAFF.

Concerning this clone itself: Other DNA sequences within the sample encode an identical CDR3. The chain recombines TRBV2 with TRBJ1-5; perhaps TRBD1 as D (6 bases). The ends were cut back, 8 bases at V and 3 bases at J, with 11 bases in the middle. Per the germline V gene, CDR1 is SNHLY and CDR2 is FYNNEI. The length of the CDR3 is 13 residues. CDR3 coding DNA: TGTGCCAGCCGCGGACAGTCCAATCAGCCCCAGCATTTT. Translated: CASRGQSNQPQHF. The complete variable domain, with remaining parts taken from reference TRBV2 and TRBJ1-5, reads EPEVTQTPSHQVTQMGQEVILRCVPISNHLYFYWYRQILGQKVEFLVSFYNNEISEKSEIFDDQFSVERPDGSNFTLKIRSTKLEDSAMYFCASRGQSNQPQHFGDGTRLSIL.

The CDR3 bases are TGTGCCATCAGTGAGCAAGCAGGGGTTGTCGAGCAGTACTTC. It translates to CAISEQAGVVEQYF. The chain combines TRBV10-3 with TRBJ2-7; maybe TRBD1 (6 bases). The CDR3 length is 14 residues. V was clipped by 2 bases and J by 6 bases, with 14 bases between them. Per the germline V gene, CDR1 is ENHRY and CDR2 is SYGVKD.

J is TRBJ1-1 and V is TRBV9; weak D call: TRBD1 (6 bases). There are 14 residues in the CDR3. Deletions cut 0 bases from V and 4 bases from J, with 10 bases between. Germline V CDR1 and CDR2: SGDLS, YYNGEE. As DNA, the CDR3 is TGTGCCAGCAGCGTAGGGGGGCTTATCACTGAAGCTTTCTTT. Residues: CASSVGGLITEAFF.

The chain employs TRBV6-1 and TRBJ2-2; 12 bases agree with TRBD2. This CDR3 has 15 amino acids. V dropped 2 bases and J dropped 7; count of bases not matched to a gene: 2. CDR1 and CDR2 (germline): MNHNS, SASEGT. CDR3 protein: CASSETSGGIGELFF. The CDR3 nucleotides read TGTGCCAGCAGTGAAACTAGCGGGGGGATCGGGGAGCTGTTTTTT.

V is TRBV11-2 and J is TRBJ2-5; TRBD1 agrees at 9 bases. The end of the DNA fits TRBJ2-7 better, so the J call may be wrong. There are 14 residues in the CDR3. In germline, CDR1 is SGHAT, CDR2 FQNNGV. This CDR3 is CASSPPQGAYEQYF. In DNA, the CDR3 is TGTGCCAGCAGCCCTCCACAGGGGGCGTACGAGCAGTACTTC.

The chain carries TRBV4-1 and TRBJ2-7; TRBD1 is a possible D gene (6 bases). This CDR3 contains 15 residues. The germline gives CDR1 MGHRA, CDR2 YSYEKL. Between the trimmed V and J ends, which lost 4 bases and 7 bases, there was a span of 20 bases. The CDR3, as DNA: TGCGCCAGCAGCCTCACTCCCACGACAGGTTGGGAGCAGTACTTC. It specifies CASSLTPTTGWEQYF.

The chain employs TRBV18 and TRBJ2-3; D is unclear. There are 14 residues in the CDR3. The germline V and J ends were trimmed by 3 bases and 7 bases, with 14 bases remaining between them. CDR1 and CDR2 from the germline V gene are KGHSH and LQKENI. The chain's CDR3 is CASSPYSESYTQYF. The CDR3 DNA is TGTGCCAGCTCACCCTACTCCGAGTCTTATACGCAGTATTTT.

The CDR3 sequence is CASSMVGEDTQYF. In nucleotides, the CDR3 is TGTGCCAGTAGTATGGTCGGGGAAGATACGCAGTATTTT. V gene TRBV19 combines with J gene TRBJ2-3, with D possibly TRBD2 on 5 matching bases. From germline, CDR1 is LNHDA and CDR2 SQIVND (reference sequence). CDR3 size: 13 residues. With 3 bases removed from V and 5 bases from J, the gap between germline ends came to 9 bases.

This chain's CDR3 is CASSASLAGEQYF. The CDR3 nucleotides read TGTGCCAGCAGTGCCTCACTAGCAGGGGAGCAGTACTTC. The rearrangement uses TRBV6-4 and TRBJ2-7; a weak D match, TRBD2 (6 bases). The germline V gene encodes CDR1 MRHNA and CDR2 SNTAGT. With 4 bases removed from V and 7 bases from J, the gap between germline ends came to 14 bases. The CDR3 loop spans 13 amino acids.

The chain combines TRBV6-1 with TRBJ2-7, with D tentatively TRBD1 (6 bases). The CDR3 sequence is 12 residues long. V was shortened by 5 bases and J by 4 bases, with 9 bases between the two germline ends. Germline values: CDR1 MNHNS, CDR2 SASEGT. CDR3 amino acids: CASSLQGYEQYF. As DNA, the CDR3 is TGTGCCAGCAGTTTACAGGGTTACGAGCAGTACTTC.

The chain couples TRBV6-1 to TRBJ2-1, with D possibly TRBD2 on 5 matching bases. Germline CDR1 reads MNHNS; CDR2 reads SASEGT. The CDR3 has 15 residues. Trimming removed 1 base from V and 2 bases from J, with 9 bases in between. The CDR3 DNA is TGTGCCAGCAGTGAAGATTCCGGGACCTACAATGAGCAGTTCTTC. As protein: CASSEDSGTYNEQFF.

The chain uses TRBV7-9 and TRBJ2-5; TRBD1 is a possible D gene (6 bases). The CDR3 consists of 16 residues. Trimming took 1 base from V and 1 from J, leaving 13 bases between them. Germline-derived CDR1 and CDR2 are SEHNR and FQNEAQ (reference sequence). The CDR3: CASSLGPGALQETQYF. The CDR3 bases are TGTGCCAGCAGCTTAGGTCCAGGGGCCCTCCAAGAGACCCAGTACTTC.

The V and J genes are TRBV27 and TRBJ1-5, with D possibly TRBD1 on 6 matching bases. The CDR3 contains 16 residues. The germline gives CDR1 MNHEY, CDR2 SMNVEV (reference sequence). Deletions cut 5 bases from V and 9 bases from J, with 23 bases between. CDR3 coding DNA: TGTGCCAGCAGTCTTTGGGGCAGGGGCGCCTTAGGGCCCCAGCATTTT. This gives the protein CASSLWGRGALGPQHF.

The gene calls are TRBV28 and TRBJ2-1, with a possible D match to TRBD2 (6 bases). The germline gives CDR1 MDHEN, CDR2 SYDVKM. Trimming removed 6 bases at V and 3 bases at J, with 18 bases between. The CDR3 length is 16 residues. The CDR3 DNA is TGTGCCAGCAGCACATCCGGGACTCCGAACTACAATGAGCAGTTCTTC. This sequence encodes CASSTSGTPNYNEQFF. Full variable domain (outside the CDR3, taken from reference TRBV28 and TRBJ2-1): DVKVTQSSRYLVKRTGEKVFLECVQDMDHENMFWYRQDPGLGLRLIYFSYDVKMKEKGDIPEGYSVSREKKERFSLILESASTNQTSMYLCASSTSGTPNYNEQFFGPGTRLTVL.

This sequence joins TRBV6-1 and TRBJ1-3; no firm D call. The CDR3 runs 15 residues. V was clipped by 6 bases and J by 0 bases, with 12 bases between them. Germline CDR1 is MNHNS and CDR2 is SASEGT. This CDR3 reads CASRSQASSGNTIYF. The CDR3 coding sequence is TGTGCCAGCAGGAGTCAAGCGAGCTCTGGAAACACCATATATTTT.

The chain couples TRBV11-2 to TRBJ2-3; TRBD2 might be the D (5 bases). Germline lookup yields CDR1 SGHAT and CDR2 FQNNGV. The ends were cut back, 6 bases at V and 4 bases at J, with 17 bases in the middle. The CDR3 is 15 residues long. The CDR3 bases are TGTGCCAGCAGTCGCTACGGTGAGGGTCCAGATACGCAGTATTTT. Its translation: CASSRYGEGPDTQYF.

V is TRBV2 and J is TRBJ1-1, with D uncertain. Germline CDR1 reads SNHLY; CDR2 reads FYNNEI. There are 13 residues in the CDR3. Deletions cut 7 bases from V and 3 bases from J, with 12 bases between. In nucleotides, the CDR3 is TGTGCCAGCAAGCGGACTAGGGACACTGAAGCTTTCTTT. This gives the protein CASKRTRDTEAFF. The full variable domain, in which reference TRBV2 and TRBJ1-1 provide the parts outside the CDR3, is EPEVTQTPSHQVTQMGQEVILRCVPISNHLYFYWYRQILGQKVEFLVSFYNNEISEKSEIFDDQFSVERPDGSNFTLKIRSTKLEDSAMYFCASKRTRDTEAFFGQGTRLTVV.

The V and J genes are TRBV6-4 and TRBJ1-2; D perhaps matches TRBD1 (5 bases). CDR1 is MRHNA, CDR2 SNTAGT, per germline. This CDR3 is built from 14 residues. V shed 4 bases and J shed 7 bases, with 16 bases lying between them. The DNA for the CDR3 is TGTGCCAGCAGTGCCAGTAGGGAGGGGTCTGGCTACACCTTC. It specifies CASSASREGSGYTF.

The CDR3 nucleotides are TGTGCCAGCACAATGGGGCAGGGGGTCTACGAGCAGTACTTC. Amino acid sequence: CASTMGQGVYEQYF. The chain has TRBV9 and TRBJ2-7; 7 bases fit TRBD1. Germline trimming cut 6 bases from V and 3 bases from J; bases unmatched to any gene: 9. The CDR3 covers 14 residues. The germline V gene encodes CDR1 SGDLS and CDR2 YYNGEE.